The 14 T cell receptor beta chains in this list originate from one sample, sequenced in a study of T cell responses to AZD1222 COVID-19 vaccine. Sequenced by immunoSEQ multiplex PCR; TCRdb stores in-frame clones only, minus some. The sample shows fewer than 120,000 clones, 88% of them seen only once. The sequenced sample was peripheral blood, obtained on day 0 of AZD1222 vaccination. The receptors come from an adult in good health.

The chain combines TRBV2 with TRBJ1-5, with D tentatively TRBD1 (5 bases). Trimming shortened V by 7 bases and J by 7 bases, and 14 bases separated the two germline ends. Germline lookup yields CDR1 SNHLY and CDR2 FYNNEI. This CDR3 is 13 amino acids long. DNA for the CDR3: TGTGCCAGCATCCAATTCAGGGACCAGCCCCAGCATTTT. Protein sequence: CASIQFRDQPQHF.

CDR3 bases: TGTGCCAGCAGTATAAAGACCTTCCTCCTCATCTATGGCTACACCTTC. Its translation is CASSIKTFLLIYGYTF. This chain connects TRBV28 to TRBJ1-2; no reliable D call. CDR3 size: 16 residues. Trimming cost V 5 bases and J 4 bases, with 20 bases left between them. Germline V gene lookup returns CDR1 MDHEN and CDR2 SYDVKM.

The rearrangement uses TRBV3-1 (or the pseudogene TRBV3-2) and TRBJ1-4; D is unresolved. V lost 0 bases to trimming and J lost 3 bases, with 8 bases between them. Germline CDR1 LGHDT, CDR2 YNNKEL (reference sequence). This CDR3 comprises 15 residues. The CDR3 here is CASSQDLVSNEKLFF. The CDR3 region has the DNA TGTGCCAGCAGCCAAGATTTGGTTTCTAATGAAAAACTGTTTTTT.

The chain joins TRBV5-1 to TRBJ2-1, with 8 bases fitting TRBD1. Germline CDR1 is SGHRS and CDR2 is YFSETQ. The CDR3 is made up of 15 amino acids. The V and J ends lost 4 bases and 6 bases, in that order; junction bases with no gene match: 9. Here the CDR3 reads CASSPDRGLLNEQFF. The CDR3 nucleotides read TGCGCCAGCAGCCCCGACAGGGGTCTACTCAATGAGCAGTTCTTC.

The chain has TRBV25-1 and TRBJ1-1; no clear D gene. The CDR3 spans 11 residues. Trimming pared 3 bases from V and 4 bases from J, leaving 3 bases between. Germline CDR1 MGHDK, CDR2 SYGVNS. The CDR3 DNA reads TGTGCCAGCAGTGAGGTCACTGAAGCTTTCTTT. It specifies CASSEVTEAFF.

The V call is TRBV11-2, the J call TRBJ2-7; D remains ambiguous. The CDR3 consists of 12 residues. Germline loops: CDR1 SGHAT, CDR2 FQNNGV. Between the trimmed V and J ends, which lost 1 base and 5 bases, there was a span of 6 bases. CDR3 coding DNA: TGTGCCAGCAGCTTAGGACCCCACGAGCAGTACTTC. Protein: CASSLGPHEQYF.

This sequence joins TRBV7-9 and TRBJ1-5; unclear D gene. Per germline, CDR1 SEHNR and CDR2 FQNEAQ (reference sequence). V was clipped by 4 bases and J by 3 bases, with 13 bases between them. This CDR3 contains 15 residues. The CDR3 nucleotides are TGTGCCAGCAGCTCCGCAAGGGTTTCCAATCAGCCCCAGCATTTT. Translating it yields CASSSARVSNQPQHF.

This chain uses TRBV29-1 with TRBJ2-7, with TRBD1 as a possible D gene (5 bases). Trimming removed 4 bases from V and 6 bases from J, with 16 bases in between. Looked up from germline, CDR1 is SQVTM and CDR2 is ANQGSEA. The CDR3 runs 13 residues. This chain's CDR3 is CSVATTGSPEQYF. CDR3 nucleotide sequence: TGCAGCGTTGCCACAACAGGTAGCCCCGAGCAGTACTTC.

The CDR3 protein is CASSYSGVPLHF. CDR3 DNA sequence: TGTGCCAGCAGTTACTCGGGAGTCCCCCTCCACTTT. The chain combines TRBV6-5 with TRBJ1-6; D not certain. There are 12 residues in the CDR3. V was cut by 0 bases and J by 13 bases, with 7 bases left in between. Per the germline V gene, CDR1 is MNHEY and CDR2 is SVGAGI.

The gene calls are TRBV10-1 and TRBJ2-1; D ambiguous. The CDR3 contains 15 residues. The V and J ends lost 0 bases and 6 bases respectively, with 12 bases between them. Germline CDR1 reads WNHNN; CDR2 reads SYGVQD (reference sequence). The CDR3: CASSESVRVGNEQFF. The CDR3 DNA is TGCGCCAGCAGTGAGTCGGTCCGGGTGGGCAATGAGCAGTTCTTC.

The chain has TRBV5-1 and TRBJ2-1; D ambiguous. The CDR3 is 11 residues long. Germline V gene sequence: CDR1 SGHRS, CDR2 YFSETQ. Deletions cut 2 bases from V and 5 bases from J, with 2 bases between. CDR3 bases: TGCGCCAGCAGCTTTGACAATGAGCAGTTCTTC. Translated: CASSFDNEQFF. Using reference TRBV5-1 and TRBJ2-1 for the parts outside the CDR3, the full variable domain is KAGVTQTPRYLIKTRGQQVTLSCSPISGHRSVSWYQQTPGQGLQFLFEYFSETQRNKGNFPGRFSGRQFSNSRSEMNVSTLELGDSALYLCASSFDNEQFFGPGTRLTVL.

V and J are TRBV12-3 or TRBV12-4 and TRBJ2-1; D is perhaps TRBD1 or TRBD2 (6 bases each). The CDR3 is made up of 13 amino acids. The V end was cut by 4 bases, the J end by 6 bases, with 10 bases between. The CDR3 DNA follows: TGTGCCAGCAGTTGGGGGGCCAGCAATGAGCAGTTCTTC. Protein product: CASSWGASNEQFF.

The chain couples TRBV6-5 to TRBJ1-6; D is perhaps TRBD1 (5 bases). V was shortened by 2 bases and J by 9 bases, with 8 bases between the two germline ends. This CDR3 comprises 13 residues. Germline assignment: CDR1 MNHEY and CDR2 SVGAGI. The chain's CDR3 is CASSYRGGSPLHF. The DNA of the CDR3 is TGTGCCAGCAGTTACAGGGGTGGTTCACCCCTCCACTTT.

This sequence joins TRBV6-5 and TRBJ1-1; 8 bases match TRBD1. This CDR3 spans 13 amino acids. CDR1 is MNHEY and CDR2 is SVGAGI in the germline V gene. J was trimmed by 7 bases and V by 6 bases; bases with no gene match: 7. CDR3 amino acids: CASRQTGTGEAFF. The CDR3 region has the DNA TGTGCCAGCAGACAGACCGGGACAGGTGAAGCTTTCTTT.